Listed here is a single T cell receptor (beta chain). The data derive from a study of blood T cell repertoires in COVID-19. Recruitment covered about two dozen US areas and drew participants whose ages spanned about 18 to 100 years. The table came from immunoSEQ multiplex PCR; TCRdb's copy has only in-frame clones and leaves some out. The sample includes roughly 250,000 clones, more than 70% of them seen just once. The CDR3 extends over 15 amino acids. The germline CDR1 and CDR2 sequences are SGHKS and YYEKEE (reference sequence). Unmatched junction bases numbered 5, after V lost 4 bases and J lost 4 bases.

This TCR was recovered from a woman aged 45-65 years who had recovered from COVID-19. Sequenced input: PBMCs or T cells enriched from blood (not recorded which). The rearrangement uses TRBV5-5 and TRBJ2-2; 9 positions match TRBD1. This CDR3 reads CASSQDRGGTGELFF. DNA of the CDR3: TGTGCCAGCAGCCAGGACAGGGGTGGCACCGGGGAGCTGTTTTTT.